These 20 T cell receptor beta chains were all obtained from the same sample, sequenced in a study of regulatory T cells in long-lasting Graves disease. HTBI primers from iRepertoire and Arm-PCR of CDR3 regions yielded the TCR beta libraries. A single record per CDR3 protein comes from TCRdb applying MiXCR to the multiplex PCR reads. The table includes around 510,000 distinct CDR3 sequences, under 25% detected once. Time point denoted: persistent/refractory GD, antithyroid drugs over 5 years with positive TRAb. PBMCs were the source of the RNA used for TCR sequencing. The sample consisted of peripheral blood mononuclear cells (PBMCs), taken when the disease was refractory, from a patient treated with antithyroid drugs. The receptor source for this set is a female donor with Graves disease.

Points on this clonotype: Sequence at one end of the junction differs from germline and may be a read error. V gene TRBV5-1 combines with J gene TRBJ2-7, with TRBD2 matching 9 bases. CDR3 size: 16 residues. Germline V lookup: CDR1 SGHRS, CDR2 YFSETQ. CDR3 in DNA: TGCGCCAGCAGCTCCGGACTAGCGAGAAACTCCTACGAACAGTACTTC. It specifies CASSSGLARNSYEQYF.

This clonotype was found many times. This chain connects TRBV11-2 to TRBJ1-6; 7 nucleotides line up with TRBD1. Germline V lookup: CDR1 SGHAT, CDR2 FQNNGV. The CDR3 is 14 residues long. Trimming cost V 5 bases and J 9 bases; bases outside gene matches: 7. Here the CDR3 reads CASSNTQGGSPLHF. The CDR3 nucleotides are TGTGCCAGCAGCAACACGCAGGGGGGTTCACCCCTCCACTTT.

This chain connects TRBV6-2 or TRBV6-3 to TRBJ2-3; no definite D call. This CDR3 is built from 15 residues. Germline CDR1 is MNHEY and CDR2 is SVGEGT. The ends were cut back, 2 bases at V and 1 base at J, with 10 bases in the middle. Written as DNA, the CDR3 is TGTGCCAGCAGTTACAGGCTTACCGGCACAGATACGCAGTATTTT. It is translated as CASSYRLTGTDTQYF.

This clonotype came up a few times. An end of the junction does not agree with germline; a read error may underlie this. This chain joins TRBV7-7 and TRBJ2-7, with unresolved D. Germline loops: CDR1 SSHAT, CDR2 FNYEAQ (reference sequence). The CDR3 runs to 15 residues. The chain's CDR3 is CASSLGQDLSYEQYF. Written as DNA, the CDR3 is TGTGCTAGCAGCTTAGGCCAGGACCTCTCCTACGAGCAGTACTTC.

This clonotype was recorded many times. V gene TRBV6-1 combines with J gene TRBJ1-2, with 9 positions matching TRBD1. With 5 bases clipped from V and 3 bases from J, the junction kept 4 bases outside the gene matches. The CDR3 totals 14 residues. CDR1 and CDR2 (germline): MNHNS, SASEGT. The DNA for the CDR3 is TGTGCCAGCAGTAGGGACAGGGTCGACTATGGCTACACCTTC. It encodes CASSRDRVDYGYTF.

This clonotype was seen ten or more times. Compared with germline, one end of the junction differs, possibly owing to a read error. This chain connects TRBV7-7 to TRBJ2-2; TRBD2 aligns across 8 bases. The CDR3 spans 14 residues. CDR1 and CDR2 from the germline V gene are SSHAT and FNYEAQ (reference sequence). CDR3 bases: TGTGCTAGCAGCTTACGGGAGGGATCCGGGGAGCTGTTTTTT. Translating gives CASSLREGSGELFF.

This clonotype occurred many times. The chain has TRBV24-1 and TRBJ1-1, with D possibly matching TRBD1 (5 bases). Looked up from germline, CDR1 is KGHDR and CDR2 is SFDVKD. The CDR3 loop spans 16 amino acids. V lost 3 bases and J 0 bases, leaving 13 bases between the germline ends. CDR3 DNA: TGTGCCACCAGTGATCGGGGAGCAGGGATGAACACTGAAGCTTTCTTT. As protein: CATSDRGAGMNTEAFF.

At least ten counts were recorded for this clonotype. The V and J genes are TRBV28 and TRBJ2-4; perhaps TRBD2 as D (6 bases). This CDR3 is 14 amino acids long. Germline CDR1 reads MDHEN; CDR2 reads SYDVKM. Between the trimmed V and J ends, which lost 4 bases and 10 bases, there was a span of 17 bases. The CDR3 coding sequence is TGTGCCAGCAGTTCCCTGGGGGAAGCGGGTATTCAGTACTTC. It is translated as CASSSLGEAGIQYF.

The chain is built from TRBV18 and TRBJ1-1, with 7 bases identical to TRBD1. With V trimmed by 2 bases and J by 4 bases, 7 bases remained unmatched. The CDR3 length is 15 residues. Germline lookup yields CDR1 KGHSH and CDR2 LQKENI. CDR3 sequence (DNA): TGTGCCAGCTCACCAGAAGGGGGCTATGGCACTGAAGCTTTCTTT. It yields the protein CASSPEGGYGTEAFF.

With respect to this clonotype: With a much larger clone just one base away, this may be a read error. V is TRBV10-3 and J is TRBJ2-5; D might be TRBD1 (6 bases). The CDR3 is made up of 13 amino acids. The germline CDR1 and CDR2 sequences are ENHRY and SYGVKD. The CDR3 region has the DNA TGTGTCATCAGTGAGTACAGGGTAGGGACCCAGTACTTC. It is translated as CVISEYRVGTQYF.

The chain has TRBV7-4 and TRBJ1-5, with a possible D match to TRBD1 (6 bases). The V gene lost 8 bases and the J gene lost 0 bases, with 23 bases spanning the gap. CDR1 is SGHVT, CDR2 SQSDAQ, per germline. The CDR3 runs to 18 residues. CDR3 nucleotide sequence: TGTGCCAGCTCACCAATACCCTCGACAGGTTATAGCAATCAGCCCCAGCATTTT. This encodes CASSPIPSTGYSNQPQHF. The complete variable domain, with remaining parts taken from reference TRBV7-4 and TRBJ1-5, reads GAGVSQSPRYKVAKRGRDVALRCDSISGHVTLYWYRQTLGQGSEVLTYSQSDAQRDKSGRPSGRFSAERPERSVSTLKIQRTEQGDSAVYLCASSPIPSTGYSNQPQHFGDGTRLSIL.

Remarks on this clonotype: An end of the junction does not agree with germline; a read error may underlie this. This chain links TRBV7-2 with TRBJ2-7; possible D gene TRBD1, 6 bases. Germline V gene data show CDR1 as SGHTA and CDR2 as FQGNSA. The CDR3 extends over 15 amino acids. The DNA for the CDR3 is TGTGCCGGCAGCTACGGGCGTCAGGGGTCCTACGAGCAGTACTTC. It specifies CAGSYGRQGSYEQYF. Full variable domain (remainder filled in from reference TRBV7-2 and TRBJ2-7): GAGVSQSPSNKVTEKGKDVELRCDPISGHTALYWYRQSLGQGLEFLIYFQGNSAPDKSGLPSDRFSAERTGGSVSTLTIQRTQQEDSAVYLCAGSYGRQGSYEQYFGPGTRLTVT.

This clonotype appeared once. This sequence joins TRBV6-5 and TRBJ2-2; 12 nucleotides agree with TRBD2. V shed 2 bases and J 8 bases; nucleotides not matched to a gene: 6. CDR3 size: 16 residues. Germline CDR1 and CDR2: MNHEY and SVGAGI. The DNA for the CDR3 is TGTGCCAGCAGTTACGTCCCTAGCGGGAGGGGAGGGGAGCTGTTTTTT. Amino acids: CASSYVPSGRGGELFF.

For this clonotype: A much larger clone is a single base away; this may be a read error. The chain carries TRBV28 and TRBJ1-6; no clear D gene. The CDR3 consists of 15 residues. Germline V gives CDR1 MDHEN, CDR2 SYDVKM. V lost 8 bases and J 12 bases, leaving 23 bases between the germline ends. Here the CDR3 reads CASSEARDMSLPLHF. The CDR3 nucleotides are TGTGCCAGCTCCGAGGCCCGGGATATGAGTTTACCCCTCCACTTT. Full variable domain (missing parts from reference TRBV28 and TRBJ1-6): DVKVTQSSRYLVKRTGEKVFLECVQDMDHENMFWYRQDPGLGLRLIYFSYDVKMKEKGDIPEGYSVSREKKERFSLILESASTNQTSMYLCASSEARDMSLPLHFGNGTRLTVT.

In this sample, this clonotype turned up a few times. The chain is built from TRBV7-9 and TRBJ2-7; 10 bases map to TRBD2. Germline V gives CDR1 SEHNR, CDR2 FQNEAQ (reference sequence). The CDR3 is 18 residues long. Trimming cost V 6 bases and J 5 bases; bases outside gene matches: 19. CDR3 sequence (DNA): TGTGCCAGCAGGGCTGGAGGGCTAGCGGGAGAGGGTTACGACGAGCAGTACTTC. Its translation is CASRAGGLAGEGYDEQYF.

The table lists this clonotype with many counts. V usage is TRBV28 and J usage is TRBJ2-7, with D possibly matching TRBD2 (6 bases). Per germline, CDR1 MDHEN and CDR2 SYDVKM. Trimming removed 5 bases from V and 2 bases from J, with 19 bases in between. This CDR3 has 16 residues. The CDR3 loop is CASSPPTRALTYEQYF. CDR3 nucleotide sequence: TGTGCCAGCAGTCCGCCGACTAGAGCGCTAACCTACGAGCAGTACTTC.

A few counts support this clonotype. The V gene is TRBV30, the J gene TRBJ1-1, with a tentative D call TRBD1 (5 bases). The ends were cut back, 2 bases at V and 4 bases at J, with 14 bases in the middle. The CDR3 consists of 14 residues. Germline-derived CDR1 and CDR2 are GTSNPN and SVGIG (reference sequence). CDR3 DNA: TGTGCCTGGAGTACCGGGATGGGGGTCACTGAAGCTTTCTTT. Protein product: CAWSTGMGVTEAFF.

CDR3 bases: TGTGCCAGCAGCTTATATGGCACAGGTGCCACCGGGGAGCTGTTTTTT. Encoded protein: CASSLYGTGATGELFF. The rearrangement joins TRBV7-3 to TRBJ2-2; D perhaps matches TRBD1 (5 bases). Deletions cut 2 bases from V and 4 bases from J, with 14 bases between. This CDR3 has 16 amino acids. Germline CDR1 reads SGHTA; CDR2 reads FQGTGA.

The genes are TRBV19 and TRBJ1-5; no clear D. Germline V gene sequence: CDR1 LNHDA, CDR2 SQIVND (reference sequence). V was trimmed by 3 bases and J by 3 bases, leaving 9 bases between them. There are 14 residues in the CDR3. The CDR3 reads CASSITGHNQPQHF. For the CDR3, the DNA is TGTGCCAGTAGTATTACGGGCCACAATCAGCCCCAGCATTTT. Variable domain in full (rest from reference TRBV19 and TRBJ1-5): DGGITQSPKYLFRKEGQNVTLSCEQNLNHDAMYWYRQDPGQGLRLIYYSQIVNDFQKGDIAEGYSVSREKKESFPLTVTSAQKNPTAFYLCASSITGHNQPQHFGDGTRLSIL.

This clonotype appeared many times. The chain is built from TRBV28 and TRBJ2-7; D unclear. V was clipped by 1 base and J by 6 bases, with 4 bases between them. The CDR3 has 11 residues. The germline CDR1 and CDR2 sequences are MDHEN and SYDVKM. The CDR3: CASSLSTEQYF. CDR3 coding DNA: TGTGCCAGCAGTTTATCAACCGAGCAGTACTTC.